The next 19 T cell receptor beta chains were all read from a single sample in a study of blood T cells in healthy people across ages. For the second PCR, which ran for about 7 to 11 cycles, a sample-barcoded 5' primer and a J-beta primer mix were used. TCRdb analysed the 5' RACE reads with MiXCR anew, one entry per CDR3 protein. Of about 670,000 distinct CDR3 sequences in the sample, 35% to 50% are singletons; the top ten hold 30%. The source material was blood. These receptors came from an elderly man in good health.

This clonotype came up a few times. This chain uses TRBV14 with TRBJ2-6, with D possibly matching TRBD1 (5 bases). The CDR3 loop spans 17 amino acids. Per germline, CDR1 SGHDN and CDR2 FVKESK. V lost 2 bases to trimming and J lost 3 bases, with 14 bases between them. The CDR3 sequence is CASSQYRATGGANVLTF. The DNA for the CDR3 is TGTGCCAGCAGCCAATACCGGGCTACAGGTGGGGCCAACGTCCTGACTTTC. The full variable domain, completed using reference TRBV14 and TRBJ2-6, is EAGVTQFPSHSVIEKGQTVTLRCDPISGHDNLYWYRRVMGKEIKFLLHFVKESKQDESGMPNNRFLAERTGGTYSTLKVQPAELEDSGVYFCASSQYRATGGANVLTFGAGSRLTVL.

The chain couples TRBV12-3 or TRBV12-4 to TRBJ1-1; D might be TRBD1 (6 bases). CDR3 length: 16 amino acids. V shed 5 bases and J shed 7 bases, with 23 bases lying between them. The CDR3 nucleotides are TGTGCCAGCAGTCCCGGGGGCAGGCCGGGACGGGTTGAAGCTTTCTTT. Translating it yields CASSPGGRPGRVEAFF.

This clonotype came up many times. This chain connects TRBV19 to TRBJ2-7; 11 bases agree with TRBD2. Losses at the gene ends were 5 bases for V and 1 base for J; bases not matched to a gene: 7. Per germline, CDR1 LNHDA and CDR2 SQIVND (reference sequence). The CDR3 length is 16 residues. CDR3 protein: CASSSASGGKSYEQYF. CDR3 coding DNA: TGTGCCAGTAGTTCGGCTAGCGGGGGGAAGTCCTACGAGCAGTACTTC. The entire variable domain, with the rest obtained from reference TRBV19 and TRBJ2-7, is as follows: DGGITQSPKYLFRKEGQNVTLSCEQNLNHDAMYWYRQDPGQGLRLIYYSQIVNDFQKGDIAEGYSVSREKKESFPLTVTSAQKNPTAFYLCASSSASGGKSYEQYFGPGTRLTVT.

The rearrangement uses TRBV20-1 and TRBJ1-5; perhaps TRBD1 as D (5 bases). In germline, CDR1 is DFQATT, CDR2 SNEGSKA (reference sequence). V was clipped by 0 bases and J by 6 bases, with 15 bases between them. CDR3 length: 15 residues. As DNA, the CDR3 is TGCAGTGCTAGAGATCAAAGACAGTATAGTCAGCCCCAGCATTTT. This encodes CSARDQRQYSQPQHF.

The CDR3 nucleotides read TGTGCCAGCAGTGAATTCTCCCGCTCTGGGGCCAACGTCCTGACTTTC. This sequence encodes CASSEFSRSGANVLTF. The genes are TRBV25-1 and TRBJ2-6, with D hard to call. Germline-derived CDR1 and CDR2 are MGHDK and SYGVNS. The CDR3 runs 16 residues. V was cut by 1 base and J by 0 bases, with 7 bases left in between.

This clonotype appeared a few times. This chain connects TRBV30 to TRBJ2-5, with 7 bases that match TRBD2. The CDR3 runs to 13 residues. Unmatched junction bases numbered 6, after V lost 5 bases and J lost 3 bases. Germline values: CDR1 GTSNPN, CDR2 SVGIG (reference sequence). The CDR3 reads CAWERGRKETQYF. CDR3 DNA sequence: TGTGCCTGGGAGCGGGGACGAAAAGAGACCCAGTACTTC.

The sample holds a few counts of this clonotype. V gene TRBV20-1 combines with J gene TRBJ2-1, with 8 bases that match TRBD2. The CDR3 length is 17 residues. The germline V gene has CDR1 DFQATT and CDR2 SNEGSKA (reference sequence). V lost 3 bases, J lost 3 bases, and 13 bases stayed unmatched. Here the CDR3 reads CSARAPGLGSIYNEQFF. Here the CDR3 DNA reads TGCAGTGCTAGGGCCCCGGGACTAGGTTCCATCTACAATGAGCAGTTCTTC.

The DNA of the CDR3 is TGCAGTGCTAGAATTCGGGAGGGCCGTGGGGAGACCCAGTACTTC. Its protein is CSARIREGRGETQYF. V is TRBV20-1 and J is TRBJ2-7; 8 bases align to TRBD2. The J call could be wrong; TRBJ2-5 is a better fit for the DNA end. Germline CDR1 is DFQATT and CDR2 is SNEGSKA (reference sequence). This CDR3 spans 15 amino acids.

As concerns this clonotype: Being one base from a much bigger clone, this may be a read error. The chain carries TRBV6-4 and TRBJ2-3; D not certain. CDR1 and CDR2 (germline): MRHNA, SNTAGT. The ends were cut back, 6 bases at V and 6 bases at J, with 13 bases in the middle. This CDR3 is built from 13 residues. The CDR3 bases are TGTGCCAGCAGGGCACAGCGTGGGGATACGCAGTATTTT. Translation: CASRAQRGDTQYF.

As concerns this clonotype: This may come from a read error, since a much larger clone is one base off. The V gene is TRBV27, the J gene TRBJ1-5; D is perhaps TRBD1 (5 bases). The CDR3 runs 14 residues. Germline CDR1 MNHEY, CDR2 SMNVEV (reference sequence). CDR3 sequence (DNA): TGTGCCAGCAGTGTATCGGCGACAGTTCAGCCCCAGCATTTT. Translating gives CASSVSATVQPQHF.

The chain employs TRBV12-3 or TRBV12-4 and TRBJ2-6, with 11 bases matching TRBD1. Trimming removed 5 bases from V and 1 base from J; junction bases left unmatched: 4. The CDR3 is made up of 17 amino acids. CDR3 nucleotides: TGTGCCAGCAGTCAAGGACAGGGGGCTTCTGGGGCCAACGTCCTGACTTTC. This translates into CASSQGQGASGANVLTF.

The table lists this clonotype with a few counts. V and J are TRBV27 and TRBJ2-7, with 10 nucleotides matching TRBD2. CDR3 size: 15 residues. V was clipped by 10 bases and J by 0 bases; unmatched bases: 9. The germline V gene has CDR1 MNHEY and CDR2 SMNVEV (reference sequence). The CDR3 loop is CATHRTSGNSYEQYF. The CDR3 bases are TGTGCCACCCATCGGACTAGCGGTAACTCCTACGAGCAGTACTTC.

The J gene is TRBJ2-7, the V gene TRBV7-9; the D call may be TRBD1 or TRBD2 (6 bases each). This CDR3 is built from 13 residues. Per germline, CDR1 SEHNR and CDR2 FQNEAQ (reference sequence). Trimming cost V 6 bases and J 12 bases, with 21 bases left between them. The CDR3 loop reads CASSPQGRETRYF. The CDR3 bases are TGTGCCAGCAGTCCACAGGGTCGGGAGACCCGGTACTTC.

This rearrangement joins TRBV24-1 to TRBJ2-5; no firm D call. V was cut by 4 bases and J by 1 base, with 9 bases left in between. Germline V gene sequence: CDR1 KGHDR, CDR2 SFDVKD. CDR3 size: 14 residues. DNA for the CDR3: TGTGCCACCAGTGAACCGACTGCCCAAGAGACCCAGTACTTC. As protein: CATSEPTAQETQYF.

This clonotype occurred a few times. The chain employs TRBV18 and TRBJ2-1; TRBD2 agrees at 7 bases. The V and J ends lost 4 bases and 7 bases, in that order; junction bases with no gene match: 4. Germline CDR1 and CDR2: KGHSH and LQKENI. The CDR3 sequence is 13 residues long. In DNA, the CDR3 is TGTGCCAGCTCACGGGAGGGTGGAAATGAGCAGTTCTTC. This translates into CASSREGGNEQFF.

This clonotype appeared a few times. The gene calls are TRBV9 and TRBJ1-2; 9 bases are a match to TRBD1. This CDR3 is built from 15 residues. Germline V CDR1 and CDR2: SGDLS, YYNGEE. After removal of 0 bases from V and 1 base from J, the junction contained 1 base not matched to a gene. CDR3 protein: CASSVVGQGNYGYTF. CDR3 in DNA: TGTGCCAGCAGCGTAGTGGGACAGGGTAACTATGGCTACACCTTC.

The chain links TRBV12-3 or TRBV12-4 to TRBJ2-1; 8 nucleotides align to TRBD1. Unmatched junction bases numbered 4, after V lost 6 bases and J lost 0 bases. The CDR3 runs 15 residues. CDR3 protein: CASSPRGLSYNEQFF. The CDR3 DNA reads as TGTGCCAGCAGCCCCAGGGGGCTCTCCTACAATGAGCAGTTCTTC.

The table lists this clonotype with many counts. The J gene is TRBJ2-5, the V gene TRBV29-1, with D perhaps TRBD1 (6 bases). The CDR3 consists of 12 residues. The V end was cut by 6 bases, the J end by 2 bases, with 10 bases between. Germline V gives CDR1 SQVTM, CDR2 ANQGSEA. The CDR3 protein is CSVLGQQETQYF. As DNA, the CDR3 is TGCAGCGTCCTTGGACAGCAAGAGACCCAGTACTTC.

This clonotype was counted a few times. The chain uses TRBV3-1 and TRBJ2-7, with 7 bases lining up with TRBD2. The V segment lost 0 bases and the J segment 7 bases; nucleotides outside the gene matches: 6. Germline V lookup: CDR1 LGHDT, CDR2 YNNKEL (reference sequence). The length of the CDR3 is 14 residues. The CDR3 region is CASSQDRSSGEQYF. The CDR3 DNA reads TGTGCCAGCAGCCAAGATAGATCTAGCGGTGAGCAGTACTTC.